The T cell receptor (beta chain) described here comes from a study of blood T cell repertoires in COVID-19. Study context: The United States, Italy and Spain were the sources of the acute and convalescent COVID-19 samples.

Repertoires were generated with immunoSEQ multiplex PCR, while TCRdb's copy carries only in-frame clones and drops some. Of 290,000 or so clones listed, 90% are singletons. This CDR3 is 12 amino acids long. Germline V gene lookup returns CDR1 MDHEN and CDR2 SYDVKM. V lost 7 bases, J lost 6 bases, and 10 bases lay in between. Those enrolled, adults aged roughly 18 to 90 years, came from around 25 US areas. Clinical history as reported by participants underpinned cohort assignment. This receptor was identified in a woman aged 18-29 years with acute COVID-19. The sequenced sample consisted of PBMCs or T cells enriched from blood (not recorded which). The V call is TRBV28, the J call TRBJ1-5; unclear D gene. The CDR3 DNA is TGTGCCAGCATGGGCAGTCTTCAGCCCCAGCATTTT. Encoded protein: CASMGSLQPQHF. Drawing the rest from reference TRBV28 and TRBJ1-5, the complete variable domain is DVKVTQSSRYLVKRTGEKVFLECVQDMDHENMFWYRQDPGLGLRLIYFSYDVKMKEKGDIPEGYSVSREKKERFSLILESASTNQTSMYLCASMGSLQPQHFGDGTRLSIL.